This entry concerns a single T cell receptor beta chain. Measured with immunoSEQ multiplex PCR; TCRdb has only the in-frame clones, and not every one. This repertoire shows some 130,000 clones, around 90% found once; its top ten account for over 1.5%. This sample is drawn from a study of T cells in localized non-small cell lung cancer. This CDR3 has 12 amino acids. The V end was cut by 1 base, the J end by 5 bases, with 5 bases between. Germline lookup yields CDR1 KGHSH and CDR2 LQKENI. The source of this sequence is a female donor aged 60 or older with stage I lung adenocarcinoma. Sequenced here: peripheral blood, sampled before any cancer treatment. This sequence joins TRBV18 and TRBJ2-5; D is uncertain. The CDR3 coding sequence is TGTGCCAGCTCACCACGGTTGGAGACCCAGTACTTC. It yields the protein CASSPRLETQYF. The variable domain in full, completed from reference TRBV18 and TRBJ2-5, reads NAGVMQNPRHLVRRRGQEARLRCSPMKGHSHVYWYRQLPEEGLKFMVYLQKENIIDESGMPKERFSAEFPKEGPSILRIQQVVRGDSAAYFCASSPRLETQYFGPGTRLLVL.